Listed below are T cell receptor beta chains from one sample, sequenced in a study of neurological immune-mediated disorders. TCRdb passed the 5' RACE reads through MiXCR, listing each CDR3 protein once. The sample holds some 60,000 distinct CDR3 sequences, roughly 2.5% seen once. What was sequenced was PBMCs. These receptors came from a man aged 45 to 65 with multiple sclerosis. Both conserved end residues are part of each CDR3. The D gene is left open where the match is weak.

d_gene: NA
v_gene: TRBV3-1
CDR3aa: CASSQRALPGQYRYNEQFF

d_gene: NA
v_gene: TRBV5-1
CDR3aa: CASSLDRGPEQYF

d_gene: NA
v_gene: TRBV2
CDR3aa: CASSERNSNTEAFF

d_gene: NA
v_gene: TRBV5-8
CDR3aa: CASSLIRGARNSPLHF

d_gene: NA
v_gene: TRBV18
CDR3aa: CASSPLQGTYNEQFF

d_gene: NA
v_gene: TRBV5-1
CDR3aa: CASSLGGAPESDTQYF

d_gene: NA
v_gene: TRBV6-5
CDR3aa: CASSKTGSYEQYF

d_gene: NA
v_gene: TRBV12-3/TRBV12-4
CDR3aa: CASSLGGIPTGELFF

d_gene: TRBD1
v_gene: TRBV20-1
CDR3aa: CSASPTGDQIGYTF

d_gene: NA
v_gene: TRBV20-1
CDR3aa: CSNRDHLTGELFF

d_gene: TRBD1
v_gene: TRBV20-1
CDR3aa: CSASGQGENGYTF

d_gene: NA
v_gene: TRBV20-1
CDR3aa: CSATQPGTSGNTIYF

d_gene: TRBD1
v_gene: TRBV6-5
CDR3aa: CASSYFQGGGAEAFF

d_gene: NA
v_gene: TRBV5-1
CDR3aa: CASSLAWGGTEAFF

d_gene: NA
v_gene: TRBV20-1
CDR3aa: CSPDQALSYNEQFF

d_gene: NA
v_gene: TRBV7-2
CDR3aa: CASSYRENEQFF

d_gene: NA
v_gene: TRBV20-1
CDR3aa: CSARDRGQPQHF

d_gene: NA
v_gene: TRBV5-1
CDR3aa: CASSRRVSTDTQYF

d_gene: NA
v_gene: TRBV6-2/TRBV6-3
CDR3aa: CASSYGRQVPNTEAFF

d_gene: TRBD2
v_gene: TRBV20-1
CDR3aa: CSARVPGGSTDTQYF

d_gene: NA
v_gene: TRBV4-2
CDR3aa: CASSPSGLNSYEQYF

d_gene: NA
v_gene: TRBV5-1
CDR3aa: CASSFRLADASTDTQYF

d_gene: NA
v_gene: TRBV4-1
CDR3aa: CASRDRILSMNTEAFF

d_gene: NA
v_gene: TRBV4-2
CDR3aa: CASSQGGRSSYEQYF

d_gene: NA
v_gene: TRBV20-1
CDR3aa: CSARDLRAGGTDQPQHF

d_gene: TRBD1
v_gene: TRBV5-1
CDR3aa: CASSSPYDRDYGYTF

d_gene: TRBD1
v_gene: TRBV5-1
CDR3aa: CASSLEQGENIQYF